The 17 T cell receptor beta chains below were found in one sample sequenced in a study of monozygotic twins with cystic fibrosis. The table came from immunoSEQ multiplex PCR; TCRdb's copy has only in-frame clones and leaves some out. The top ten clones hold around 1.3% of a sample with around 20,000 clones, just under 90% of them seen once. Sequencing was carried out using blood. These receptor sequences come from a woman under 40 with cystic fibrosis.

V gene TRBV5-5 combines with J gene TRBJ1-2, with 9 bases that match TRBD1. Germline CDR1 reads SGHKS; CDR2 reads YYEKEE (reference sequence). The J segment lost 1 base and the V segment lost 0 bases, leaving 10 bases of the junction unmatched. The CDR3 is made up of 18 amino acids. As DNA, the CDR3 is TGTGCCAGCAGCTTGGCCGGACAGGGGCCGTCCTTTAACTATGGCTACACCTTC. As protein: CASSLAGQGPSFNYGYTF.

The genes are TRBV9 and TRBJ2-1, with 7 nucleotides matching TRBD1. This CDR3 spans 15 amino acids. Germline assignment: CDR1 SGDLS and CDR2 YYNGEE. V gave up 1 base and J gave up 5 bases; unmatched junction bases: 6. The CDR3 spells CASSVLQGVDNEQFF. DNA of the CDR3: TGTGCCAGCAGCGTACTCCAGGGGGTTGACAATGAGCAGTTCTTC.

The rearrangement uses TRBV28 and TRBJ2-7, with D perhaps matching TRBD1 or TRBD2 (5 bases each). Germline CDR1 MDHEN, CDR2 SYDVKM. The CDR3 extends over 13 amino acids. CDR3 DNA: TGTGCTCCTTTCCGGGACGGCAACTACGAGCAGTACTTC. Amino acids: CAPFRDGNYEQYF. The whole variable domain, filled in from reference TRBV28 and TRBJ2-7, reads DVKVTQSSRYLVKRTGEKVFLECVQDMDHENMFWYRQDPGLGLRLIYFSYDVKMKEKGDIPEGYSVSREKKERFSLILESASTNQTSMYLCAPFRDGNYEQYFGPGTRLTVT.

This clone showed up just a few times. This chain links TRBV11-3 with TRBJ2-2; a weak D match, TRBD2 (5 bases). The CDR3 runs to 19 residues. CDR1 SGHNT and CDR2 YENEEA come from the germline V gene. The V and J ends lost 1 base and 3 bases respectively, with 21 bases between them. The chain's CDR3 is CASSLGGVGVYSDTGELFF. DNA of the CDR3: TGTGCCAGCAGCTTAGGGGGAGTCGGGGTGTATTCAGACACCGGGGAGCTGTTTTTT.

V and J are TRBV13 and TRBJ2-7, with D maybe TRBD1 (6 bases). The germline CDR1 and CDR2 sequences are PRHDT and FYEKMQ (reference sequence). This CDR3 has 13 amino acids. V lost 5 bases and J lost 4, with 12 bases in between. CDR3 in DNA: TGTGCCAGCAGCCCTCTAGGGGGTTACGAGCAGTACTTC. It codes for CASSPLGGYEQYF.

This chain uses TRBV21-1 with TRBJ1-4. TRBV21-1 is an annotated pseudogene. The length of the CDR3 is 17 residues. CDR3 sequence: CASSKKSRTLKNEKLFF. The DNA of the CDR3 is TGTGCCAGCAGCAAAAAAAGCCGGACGTTAAAGAATGAAAAACTGTTTTTT.

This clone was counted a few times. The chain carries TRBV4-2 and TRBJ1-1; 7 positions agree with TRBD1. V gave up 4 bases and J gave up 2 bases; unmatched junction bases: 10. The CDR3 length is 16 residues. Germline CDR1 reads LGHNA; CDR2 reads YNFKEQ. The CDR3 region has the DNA TGTGCCAGCAGCCCTCTTATGACAGGGAAAAACACTGAAGCTTTCTTT. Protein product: CASSPLMTGKNTEAFF.

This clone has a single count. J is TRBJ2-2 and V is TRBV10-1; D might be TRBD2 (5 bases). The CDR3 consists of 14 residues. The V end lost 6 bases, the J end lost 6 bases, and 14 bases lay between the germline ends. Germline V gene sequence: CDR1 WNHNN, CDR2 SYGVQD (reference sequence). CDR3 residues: CASRAAAGAGELFF. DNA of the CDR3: TGCGCCAGCAGAGCAGCGGCAGGTGCCGGGGAGCTGTTTTTT.

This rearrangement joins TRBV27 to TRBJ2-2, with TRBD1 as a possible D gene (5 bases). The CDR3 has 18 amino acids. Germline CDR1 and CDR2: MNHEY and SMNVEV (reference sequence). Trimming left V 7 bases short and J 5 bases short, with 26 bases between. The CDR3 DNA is TGTGCCAGCACTCCAAAGGGTCAGGGTCACGGTAAGACCGGGGAGCTGTTTTTT. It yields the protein CASTPKGQGHGKTGELFF.

CDR3 sequence reads: CASSLVPARQGEDTQYF. CDR3 in DNA: TGTGCCAGCAGCTTGGTTCCGGCGCGGCAGGGGGAAGATACGCAGTATTTT. This chain joins TRBV5-4 and TRBJ2-3; 7 bases align to TRBD1. The CDR3 spans 17 residues. From germline, CDR1 is SGHNT and CDR2 YYREEE (reference sequence). The V gene end was trimmed by 0 bases and the J gene end by 5 bases; junction bases not matched to a gene: 12. Supplemented by reference TRBV5-4 and TRBJ2-3, the full variable domain reads ETGVTQSPTHLIKTRGQQVTLRCSSQSGHNTVSWYQQALGQGPQFIFQYYREEENGRGNFPPRFSGLQFPNYSSELNVNALELDDSALYLCASSLVPARQGEDTQYFGPGTRLTVL.

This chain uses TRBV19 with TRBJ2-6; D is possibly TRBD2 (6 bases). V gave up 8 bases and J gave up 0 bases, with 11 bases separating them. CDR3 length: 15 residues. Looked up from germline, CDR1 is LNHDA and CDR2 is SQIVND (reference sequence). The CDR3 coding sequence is TGTGCCAGTTTAGCGGATAACTCTGGGGCCAACGTCCTGACTTTC. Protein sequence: CASLADNSGANVLTF.

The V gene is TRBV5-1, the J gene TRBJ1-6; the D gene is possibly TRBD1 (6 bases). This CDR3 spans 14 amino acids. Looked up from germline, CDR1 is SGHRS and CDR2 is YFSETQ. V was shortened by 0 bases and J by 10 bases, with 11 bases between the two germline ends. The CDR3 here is CASSLGGGWSPLHF. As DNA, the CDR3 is TGCGCCAGCAGCTTGGGAGGGGGTTGGTCACCCCTCCACTTT.

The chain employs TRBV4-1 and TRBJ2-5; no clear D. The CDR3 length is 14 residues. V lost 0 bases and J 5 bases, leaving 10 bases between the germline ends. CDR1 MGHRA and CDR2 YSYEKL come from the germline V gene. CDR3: CASSQDLSGETQYF. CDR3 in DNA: TGCGCCAGCAGCCAAGATCTGAGTGGGGAGACCCAGTACTTC.

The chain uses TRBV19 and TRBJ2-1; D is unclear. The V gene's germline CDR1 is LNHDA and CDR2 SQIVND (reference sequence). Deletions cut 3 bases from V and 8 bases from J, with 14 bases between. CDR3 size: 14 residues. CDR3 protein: CASSILVTPHEQFF. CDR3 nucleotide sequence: TGTGCCAGTAGTATCCTAGTAACCCCGCATGAGCAGTTCTTC. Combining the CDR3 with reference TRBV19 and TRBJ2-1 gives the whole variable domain DGGITQSPKYLFRKEGQNVTLSCEQNLNHDAMYWYRQDPGQGLRLIYYSQIVNDFQKGDIAEGYSVSREKKESFPLTVTSAQKNPTAFYLCASSILVTPHEQFFGPGTRLTVL.

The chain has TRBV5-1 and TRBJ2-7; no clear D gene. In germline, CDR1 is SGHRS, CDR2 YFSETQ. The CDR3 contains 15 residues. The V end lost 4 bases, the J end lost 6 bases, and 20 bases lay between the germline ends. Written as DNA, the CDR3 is TGCGCCAGCAGCCCCGGGCAGACGCTAGAGGCCGAGCAGTACTTC. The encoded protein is CASSPGQTLEAEQYF. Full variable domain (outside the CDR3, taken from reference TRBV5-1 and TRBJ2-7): KAGVTQTPRYLIKTRGQQVTLSCSPISGHRSVSWYQQTPGQGLQFLFEYFSETQRNKGNFPGRFSGRQFSNSRSEMNVSTLELGDSALYLCASSPGQTLEAEQYFGPGTRLTVT.

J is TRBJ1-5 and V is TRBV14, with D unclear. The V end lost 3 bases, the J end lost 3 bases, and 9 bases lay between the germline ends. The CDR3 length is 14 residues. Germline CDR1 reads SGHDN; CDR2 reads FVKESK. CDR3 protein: CASSQGSLNQPQHF. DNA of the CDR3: TGTGCCAGCAGCCAGGGATCTCTCAATCAGCCCCAGCATTTT.

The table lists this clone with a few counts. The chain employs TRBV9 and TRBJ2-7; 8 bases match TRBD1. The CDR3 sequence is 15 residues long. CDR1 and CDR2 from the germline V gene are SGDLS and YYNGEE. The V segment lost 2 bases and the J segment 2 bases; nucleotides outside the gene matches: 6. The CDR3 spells CASSVSGQGAYEQYF. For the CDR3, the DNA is TGTGCCAGCAGCGTGAGCGGACAGGGCGCCTACGAGCAGTACTTC.